Sequencing of this T cell receptor (beta chain) was carried out in a study of blood T cell repertoires in COVID-19. This clone has only one observation. The CDR3 sequence is 16 residues long. Germline trimming cut 6 bases from V and 0 bases from J; bases unmatched to any gene: 8. Germline lookup yields CDR1 MDHEN and CDR2 SYDVKM. TCRdb's table, derived via immunoSEQ multiplex PCR, lists solely in-frame clones and lacks some. The table lists 300,000 to 400,000 clones, 86% of them singletons, with under 8.5% in the top ten. Seattle cases were enrolled at active infection and followed longitudinally. The sequence came from a woman aged 55-70 years with COVID-19, enrolled during active disease. This chain uses TRBV28 with TRBJ2-3; 8 bases map to TRBD1. The sample was peripheral blood. The CDR3: CASRGWDRRSTDTQYF. The CDR3 coding sequence is TGTGCCAGCAGGGGATGGGACAGGCGAAGCACAGATACGCAGTATTTT. Based on the CDR3 plus reference TRBV28 and TRBJ2-3, the full variable domain is DVKVTQSSRYLVKRTGEKVFLECVQDMDHENMFWYRQDPGLGLRLIYFSYDVKMKEKGDIPEGYSVSREKKERFSLILESASTNQTSMYLCASRGWDRRSTDTQYFGPGTRLTVL.